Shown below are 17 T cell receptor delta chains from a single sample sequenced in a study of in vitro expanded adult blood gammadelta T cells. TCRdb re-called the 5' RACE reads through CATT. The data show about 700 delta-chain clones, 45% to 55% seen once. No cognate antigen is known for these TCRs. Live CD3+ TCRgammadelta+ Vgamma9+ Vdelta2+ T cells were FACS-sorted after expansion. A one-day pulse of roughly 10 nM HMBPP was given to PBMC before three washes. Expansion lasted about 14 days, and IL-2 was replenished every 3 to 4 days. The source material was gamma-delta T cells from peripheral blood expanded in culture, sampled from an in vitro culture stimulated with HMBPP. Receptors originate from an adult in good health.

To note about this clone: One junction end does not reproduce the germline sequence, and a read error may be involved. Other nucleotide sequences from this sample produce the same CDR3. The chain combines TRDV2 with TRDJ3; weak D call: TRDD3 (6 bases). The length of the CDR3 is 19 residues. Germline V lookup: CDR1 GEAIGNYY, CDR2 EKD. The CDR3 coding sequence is TGTGCCTGTGACTCCCCTGGGGTTTGGAACTCCTGGGACACTCGACAGATGTTTTTC. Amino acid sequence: CACDSPGVWNSWDTRQMFF.

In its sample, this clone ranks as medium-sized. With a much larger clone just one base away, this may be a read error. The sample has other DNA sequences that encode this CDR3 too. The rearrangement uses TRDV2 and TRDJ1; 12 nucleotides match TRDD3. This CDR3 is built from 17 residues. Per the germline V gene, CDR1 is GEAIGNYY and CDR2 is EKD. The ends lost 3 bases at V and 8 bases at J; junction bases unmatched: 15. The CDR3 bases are TGTGCCTGTGACTCCTTACTGGGGGATACCCCATCCACGAAACTCATCTTT. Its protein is CACDSLLGDTPSTKLIF.

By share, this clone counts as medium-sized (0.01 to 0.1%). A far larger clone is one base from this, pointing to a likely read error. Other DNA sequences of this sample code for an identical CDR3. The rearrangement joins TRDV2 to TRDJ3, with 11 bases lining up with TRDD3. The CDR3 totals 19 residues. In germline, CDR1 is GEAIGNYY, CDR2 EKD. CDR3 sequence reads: CACDTILGDISWDTRQMFF. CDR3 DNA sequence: TGTGCCTGTGACACCATACTGGGGGATATTTCCTGGGACACTCGACAGATGTTTTTC.

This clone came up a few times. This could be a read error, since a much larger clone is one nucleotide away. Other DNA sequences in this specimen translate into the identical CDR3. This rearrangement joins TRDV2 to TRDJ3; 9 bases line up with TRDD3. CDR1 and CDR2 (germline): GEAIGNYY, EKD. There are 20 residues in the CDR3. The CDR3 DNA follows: TGTGCCTGTGACACGGGGACTGGGGGACCCAGCTCCTGGGACACTCGACAGATGTTTTTC. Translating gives CACDTGTGGPSSWDTRQMFF.

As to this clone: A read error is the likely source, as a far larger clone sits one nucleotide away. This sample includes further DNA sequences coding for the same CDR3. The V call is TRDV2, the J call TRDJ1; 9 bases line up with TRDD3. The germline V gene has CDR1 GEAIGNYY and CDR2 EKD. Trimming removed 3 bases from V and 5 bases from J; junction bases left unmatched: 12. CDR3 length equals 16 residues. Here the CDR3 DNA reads TGTGCCTGTGACCCACTGGGGGAGAGTTTCACAGATAAACTCATCTTT. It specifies CACDPLGESFTDKLIF.

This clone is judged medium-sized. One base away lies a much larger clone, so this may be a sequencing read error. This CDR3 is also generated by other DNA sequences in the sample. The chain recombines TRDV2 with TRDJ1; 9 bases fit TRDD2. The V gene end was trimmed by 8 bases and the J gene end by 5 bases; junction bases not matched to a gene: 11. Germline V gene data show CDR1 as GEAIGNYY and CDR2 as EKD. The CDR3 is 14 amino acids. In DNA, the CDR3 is TGTGCCTTGGAGTCCCTTCCTACCTCTGATAAACTCATCTTT. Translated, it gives CALESLPTSDKLIF.

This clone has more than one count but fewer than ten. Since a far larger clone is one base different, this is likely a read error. The CDR3 sequence is CACDTVNTGGYSWDTRQMFF. Here the CDR3 DNA reads TGTGCCTGTGACACCGTTAATACTGGGGGATACAGCTGGGACACCCGACAGATGTTTTTC. This chain connects TRDV2 to TRDJ3; 12 bases match TRDD3. CDR1 is GEAIGNYY, CDR2 EKD, per germline. Trimming took 0 bases from V and 3 from J; bases not matched to a gene: 8. The CDR3 sequence is 20 residues long.

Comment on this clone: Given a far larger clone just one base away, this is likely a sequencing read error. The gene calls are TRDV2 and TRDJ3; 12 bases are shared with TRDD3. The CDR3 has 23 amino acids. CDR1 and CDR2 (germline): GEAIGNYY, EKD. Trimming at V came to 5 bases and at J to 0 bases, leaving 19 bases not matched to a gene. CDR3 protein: CACGSLPRGTGGYSSWDTRQMFF. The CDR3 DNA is TGTGCCTGTGGCAGCCTCCCTCGAGGTACTGGGGGATACAGCTCCTGGGACACCCGACAGATGTTTTTC.

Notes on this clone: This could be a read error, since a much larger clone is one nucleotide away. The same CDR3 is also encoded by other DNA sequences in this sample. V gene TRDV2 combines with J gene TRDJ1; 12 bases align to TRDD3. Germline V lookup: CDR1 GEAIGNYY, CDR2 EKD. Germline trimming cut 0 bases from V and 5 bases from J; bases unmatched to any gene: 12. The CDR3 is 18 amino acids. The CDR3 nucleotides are TGTGCCTGTGACACCTTGCGCGCCACTGGGGGATACCCAGATAAACTCATCTTT. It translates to CACDTLRATGGYPDKLIF.

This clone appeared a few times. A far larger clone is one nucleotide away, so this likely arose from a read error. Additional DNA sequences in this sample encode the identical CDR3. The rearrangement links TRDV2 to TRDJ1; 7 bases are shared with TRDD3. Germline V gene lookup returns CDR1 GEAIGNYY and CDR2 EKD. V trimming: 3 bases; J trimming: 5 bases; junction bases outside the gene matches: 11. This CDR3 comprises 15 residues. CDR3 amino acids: CACDAWGTRGDKLIF. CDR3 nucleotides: TGTGCCTGTGACGCTTGGGGGACACGGGGAGATAAACTCATCTTT.

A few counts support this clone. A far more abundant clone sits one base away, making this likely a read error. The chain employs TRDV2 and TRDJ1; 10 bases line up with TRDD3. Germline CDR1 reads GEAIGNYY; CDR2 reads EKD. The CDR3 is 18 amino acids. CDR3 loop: CACDTVGGGYADTHKLIF. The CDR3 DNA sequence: TGTGCCTGTGACACCGTAGGCGGGGGATACGCAGACACCCATAAACTCATCTTT.

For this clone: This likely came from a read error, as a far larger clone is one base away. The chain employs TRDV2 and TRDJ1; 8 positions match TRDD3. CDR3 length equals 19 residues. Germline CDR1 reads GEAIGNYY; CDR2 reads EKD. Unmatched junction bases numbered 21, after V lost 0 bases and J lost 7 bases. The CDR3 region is CACDTLRRAEGDKVVKLIF. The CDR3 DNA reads TGTGCCTGTGACACCCTAAGAAGGGCCGAGGGGGATAAGGTCGTTAAACTCATCTTT.

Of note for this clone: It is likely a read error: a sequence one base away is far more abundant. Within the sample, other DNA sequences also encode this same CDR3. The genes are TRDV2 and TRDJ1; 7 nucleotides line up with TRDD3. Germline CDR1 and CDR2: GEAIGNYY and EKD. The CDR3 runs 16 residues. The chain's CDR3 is CACDTVLGTYTDKLIF. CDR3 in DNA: TGTGCCTGTGACACAGTACTGGGGACGTACACAGATAAACTCATCTTT.

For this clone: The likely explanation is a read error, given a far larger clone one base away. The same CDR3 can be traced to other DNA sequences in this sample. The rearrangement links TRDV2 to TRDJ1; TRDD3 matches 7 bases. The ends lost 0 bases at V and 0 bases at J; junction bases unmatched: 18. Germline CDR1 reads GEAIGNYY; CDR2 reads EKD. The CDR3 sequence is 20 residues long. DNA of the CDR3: TGTGCCTGTGACACCTTATATCCGTCTGGGGGCCTCAAGTACACCGATAAACTCATCTTT. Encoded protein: CACDTLYPSGGLKYTDKLIF.

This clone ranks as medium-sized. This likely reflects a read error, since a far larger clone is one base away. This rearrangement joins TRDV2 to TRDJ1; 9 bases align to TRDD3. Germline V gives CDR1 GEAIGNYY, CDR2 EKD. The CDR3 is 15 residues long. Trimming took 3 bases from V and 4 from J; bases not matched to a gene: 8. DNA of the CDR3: TGTGCCTGTGACGCCCCACTGGGGGAGAACGATAAACTCATCTTT. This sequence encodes CACDAPLGENDKLIF.

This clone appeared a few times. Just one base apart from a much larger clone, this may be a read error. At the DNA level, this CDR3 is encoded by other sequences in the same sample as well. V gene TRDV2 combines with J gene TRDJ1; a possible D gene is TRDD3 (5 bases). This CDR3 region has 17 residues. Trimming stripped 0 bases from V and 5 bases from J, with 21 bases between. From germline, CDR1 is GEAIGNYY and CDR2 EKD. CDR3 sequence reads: CACDTVKKDLGSDKLIF. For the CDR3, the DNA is TGTGCCTGTGACACCGTAAAGAAAGACCTGGGATCTGATAAACTCATCTTT.

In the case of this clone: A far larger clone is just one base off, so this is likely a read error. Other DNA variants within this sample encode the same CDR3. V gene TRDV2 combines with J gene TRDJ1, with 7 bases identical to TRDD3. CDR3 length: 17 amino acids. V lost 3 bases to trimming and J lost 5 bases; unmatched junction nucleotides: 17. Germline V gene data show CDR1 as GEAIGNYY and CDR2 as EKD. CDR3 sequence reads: CACDPILLGMLTDKLIF. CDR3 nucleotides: TGTGCCTGTGACCCGATTTTACTGGGGATGCTAACAGATAAACTCATCTTT.